The 32 T cell receptor beta chains presented below share a single source sample, sequenced in a study of blood T cell repertoires in COVID-19. Assay: immunoSEQ multiplex PCR; the TCRdb copy retains only in-frame clones and omits some. This table has about 160,000 clones, roughly 85% appearing once. The sample consisted of peripheral blood. The source of these receptors is a man in his 70s with acute or convalescent COVID-19.

This clone was picked up a small number of times. The rearrangement uses TRBV5-1 and TRBJ1-5; 7 bases agree with TRBD1. CDR3 length equals 15 residues. The ends lost 4 bases at V and 6 bases at J; junction bases unmatched: 10. CDR1 and CDR2 from the germline V gene are SGHRS and YFSETQ. CDR3 protein: CASSKEGTASQPQHF. The CDR3 nucleotides read TGCGCCAGCAGCAAAGAAGGGACAGCGAGTCAGCCCCAGCATTTT.

The chain carries TRBV15 and TRBJ2-7; 16 nucleotides match TRBD2. This CDR3 spans 15 amino acids. Germline CDR1 and CDR2: LNHNV and YYDKDF (reference sequence). The V and J ends lost 5 bases and 7 bases, in that order; junction bases with no gene match: 5. DNA for the CDR3: TGTGCCACCAGCGTGGGACTAGCGGGAGGGGTTGAGCAGTACTTC. Protein: CATSVGLAGGVEQYF. The variable domain in full, completed from reference TRBV15 and TRBJ2-7, reads DAMVIQNPRYQVTQFGKPVTLSCSQTLNHNVMYWYQQKSSQAPKLLFHYYDKDFNNEADTPDNFQSRRPNTSFCFLDIRSPGLGDTAMYLCATSVGLAGGVEQYFGPGTRLTVT.

This chain connects TRBV30 to TRBJ2-2, with 10 positions matching TRBD1. The CDR3 is made up of 13 amino acids. Trimming at V came to 3 bases and at J to 6 bases, leaving 1 base not matched to a gene. Germline V gene data show CDR1 as GTSNPN and CDR2 as SVGIG (reference sequence). CDR3 residues: CAWRDRGPGELFF. Written as DNA, the CDR3 is TGTGCCTGGAGAGACAGGGGGCCCGGGGAGCTGTTTTTT.

Here the CDR3 reads CASSVGVGNSYNEQFF. The CDR3 nucleotides read TGTGCCAGCAGCGTAGGGGTCGGGAACTCCTACAATGAGCAGTTCTTC. The chain couples TRBV9 to TRBJ2-1; possible D gene TRBD2, 5 bases. The CDR3 loop spans 16 amino acids. V was trimmed by 0 bases and J by 0 bases, leaving 10 bases between them. CDR1 is SGDLS, CDR2 YYNGEE, per germline. Together with reference TRBV9 and TRBJ2-1, the CDR3 gives the full variable domain: DSGVTQTPKHLITATGQRVTLRCSPRSGDLSVYWYQQSLDQGLQFLIQYYNGEERAKGNILERFSAQQFPDLHSELNLSSLELGDSALYFCASSVGVGNSYNEQFFGPGTRLTVL.

CDR3 region: CASSYPRTGRVEAFF. As DNA, the CDR3 is TGTGCCAGCAGTTACCCGAGGACAGGGAGAGTTGAAGCTTTCTTT. V is TRBV6-2 or TRBV6-3 and J is TRBJ1-1, with TRBD1 identical over 8 bases. Germline CDR1 reads MNHEY; CDR2 reads SVGEGT. J was trimmed by 7 bases and V by 2 bases; bases with no gene match: 9. This CDR3 has 15 amino acids.

The V gene is TRBV3-1 (or the pseudogene TRBV3-2), the J gene TRBJ1-2, with D unclear. The CDR3 runs to 16 residues. Trimming cost V 5 bases and J 0 bases, with 16 bases left between them. CDR1 and CDR2 from the germline V gene are LGHDT and YNNKEL (reference sequence). CDR3 DNA: TGTGCCAGCAGCATGCAAATTTCGGGGTCTAACTATGGCTACACCTTC. It translates to CASSMQISGSNYGYTF.

The rearrangement uses TRBV3-1 (or the pseudogene TRBV3-2) and TRBJ2-1; 8 nucleotides line up with TRBD2. This CDR3 contains 12 residues. V was pared by 4 bases and J by 9 bases, with 2 bases of the junction left unmatched. The germline V gene encodes CDR1 LGHDT and CDR2 YNNKEL (reference sequence). The CDR3 DNA follows: TGTGCCAGCAGCCTTAGCGGGACTGAGCAGTTCTTC. It yields the protein CASSLSGTEQFF.

The V gene is TRBV28, the J gene TRBJ2-7; D perhaps matches TRBD2 (6 bases). CDR1 and CDR2 (germline): MDHEN, SYDVKM. Trimming removed 6 bases from V and 5 bases from J, with 23 bases in between. This CDR3 has 16 amino acids. CDR3 sequence (DNA): TGTGCCAGCAGCCCCCATTTGGGCGGGGCCACCCACGAGCAGTACTTC. Residues: CASSPHLGGATHEQYF.

This chain uses TRBV5-1 with TRBJ2-5; the match to TRBD2 covers 10 bases. The CDR3 is 14 amino acids. Trimming at V came to 4 bases and at J to 4 bases, leaving 4 bases not matched to a gene. Germline V gene sequence: CDR1 SGHRS, CDR2 YFSETQ. CDR3 nucleotides: TGCGCCAGCAGCAAAGCGGGAGGGGGAGAGACCCAGTACTTC. Its protein product is CASSKAGGGETQYF.

This clone appeared a single time. This chain links TRBV28 with TRBJ2-3, with D hard to call. Germline V lookup: CDR1 MDHEN, CDR2 SYDVKM. Trimming stripped 4 bases from V and 2 bases from J, with 16 bases between. The length of the CDR3 is 16 residues. The CDR3 DNA sequence: TGTGCCAGCAGTTCTTTCGAGCTAGGTTCCACAGATACGCAGTATTTT. It yields the protein CASSSFELGSTDTQYF. The whole variable domain, remainder taken from reference TRBV28 and TRBJ2-3, is DVKVTQSSRYLVKRTGEKVFLECVQDMDHENMFWYRQDPGLGLRLIYFSYDVKMKEKGDIPEGYSVSREKKERFSLILESASTNQTSMYLCASSSFELGSTDTQYFGPGTRLTVL.

There are many counts of this clone. Other DNA sequences in this specimen translate into the identical CDR3. V is TRBV30 and J is TRBJ1-2, with D perhaps matching TRBD1 (6 bases). The CDR3 runs 13 residues. Deletions cut 0 bases from V and 5 bases from J, with 10 bases between. The germline V gene has CDR1 GTSNPN and CDR2 SVGIG (reference sequence). As DNA, the CDR3 is TGTGCCTGGAGTGTCAGTCAGGGGTATGGCTACACCTTC. Translated, it gives CAWSVSQGYGYTF.

The chain uses TRBV9 and TRBJ2-1; 8 bases match TRBD1. The CDR3 consists of 16 residues. After removal of 2 bases from V and 0 bases from J, the junction contained 4 bases not matched to a gene. Germline CDR1 SGDLS, CDR2 YYNGEE. CDR3 sequence: CASSVTGTGSYNEQFF. CDR3 nucleotides: TGTGCCAGCAGCGTCACCGGGACAGGCTCCTACAATGAGCAGTTCTTC.

The chain is built from TRBV5-1 and TRBJ1-4; D is perhaps TRBD1 (6 bases). V was trimmed by 4 bases and J by 2 bases, leaving 12 bases between them. Germline V gives CDR1 SGHRS, CDR2 YFSETQ. The CDR3 length is 15 residues. This chain's CDR3 is CASSQDRLTNEKLFF. CDR3 nucleotides: TGCGCCAGCAGCCAAGACAGGTTGACTAATGAAAAACTGTTTTTT.

V usage is TRBV9 and J usage is TRBJ2-1; 12 positions agree with TRBD2. The V segment lost 4 bases and the J segment 4 bases; nucleotides outside the gene matches: 3. Germline-derived CDR1 and CDR2 are SGDLS and YYNGEE. The CDR3 has 15 residues. CDR3 in DNA: TGTGCCAGCAGCCAGACTAGCGGGAGTTACAATGAGCAGTTCTTC. It encodes CASSQTSGSYNEQFF.

This chain links TRBV29-1 with TRBJ2-2, with TRBD2 matching 8 bases. The CDR3 contains 13 residues. Germline trimming cut 4 bases from V and 5 bases from J; bases unmatched to any gene: 3. Per germline, CDR1 SQVTM and CDR2 ANQGSEA. CDR3 region: CSVVAGGTGELFF. In nucleotides, the CDR3 is TGCAGCGTTGTGGCGGGAGGAACCGGGGAGCTGTTTTTT.

The rearrangement links TRBV6-6 to TRBJ1-1; D uncertain. Trimming removed 5 bases from V and 0 bases from J, with 7 bases in between. The CDR3 sequence is 13 residues long. Germline lookup yields CDR1 MNHNY and CDR2 SVGAGI (reference sequence). CDR3 amino acids: CASSVSMNTEAFF. Here the CDR3 DNA reads TGTGCCAGCAGTGTTTCTATGAACACTGAAGCTTTCTTT.

The genes are TRBV4-2 and TRBJ2-3; the D is unclear. Germline CDR1 reads LGHNA; CDR2 reads YNFKEQ. Trimming took 0 bases from V and 5 from J, leaving 9 bases between them. CDR3 length: 14 residues. The CDR3 DNA is TGTGCCAGCAGCCAAGACCGAAACAGAGATACGCAGTATTTT. Residues: CASSQDRNRDTQYF.

The rearrangement uses TRBV4-2 and TRBJ2-2, with D possibly being TRBD1 (5 bases). Germline assignment: CDR1 LGHNA and CDR2 YNFKEQ. Trimming cost V 0 bases and J 3 bases, with 11 bases left between them. CDR3 length: 16 amino acids. CDR3 sequence: CASSQEWGAYTGELFF. The CDR3, as DNA: TGTGCCAGCAGCCAAGAGTGGGGCGCCTACACCGGGGAGCTGTTTTTT.

The J gene is TRBJ2-3, the V gene TRBV11-1; 13 bases match TRBD2. CDR1 SGHAT and CDR2 FQDESV come from the germline V gene (reference sequence). This CDR3 comprises 16 residues. Unmatched junction bases numbered 6, after V lost 5 bases and J lost 4 bases. CDR3 in DNA: TGTGCCAGCAGCCGCCGACTAGCGGGAGGCGCAGATACGCAGTATTTT. It yields the protein CASSRRLAGGADTQYF.

The V gene is TRBV3-1 (or the pseudogene TRBV3-2), the J gene TRBJ2-7, with a tentative D call TRBD2 (6 bases). Germline-derived CDR1 and CDR2 are LGHDT and YNNKEL (reference sequence). The CDR3 is 15 residues long. Trimming shortened V by 4 bases and J by 4 bases, and 17 bases separated the two germline ends. In DNA, the CDR3 is TGTGCCAGCAGCCTCATTAGACTAGATCTTTACGAGCAGTACTTC. Encoded protein: CASSLIRLDLYEQYF.

This clone was seen only a few times. The CDR3 sequence is CASSFSGSTDTQYF. The CDR3, as DNA: TGTGCCAGCAGCTTTAGCGGGAGCACAGATACGCAGTATTTT. The chain has TRBV11-3 and TRBJ2-3; TRBD2 matches 7 bases. The germline V gene encodes CDR1 SGHNT and CDR2 YENEEA. CDR3 size: 14 residues. The V gene end was trimmed by 3 bases and the J gene end by 0 bases; junction bases not matched to a gene: 0. The full variable domain, its missing parts supplied by reference TRBV11-3 and TRBJ2-3, is EAGVVQSPRYKIIEKKQPVAFWCNPISGHNTLYWYLQNLGQGPELLIRYENEEAVDDSQLPKDRFSAERLKGVDSTLKIQPAELGDSAVYLCASSFSGSTDTQYFGPGTRLTVL.

Note on this clone: Distinct nucleotide sequences in the sample also encode this CDR3. The chain uses TRBV5-6 and TRBJ2-1; 13 bases align to TRBD2. V lost 4 bases to trimming and J lost 9 bases; unmatched junction nucleotides: 7. The germline gives CDR1 SGHDT, CDR2 YYEEEE. This CDR3 contains 15 residues. CDR3 sequence: CASSPGLAGVSEQFF. For the CDR3, the DNA is TGTGCCAGCAGCCCAGGACTAGCGGGAGTCTCTGAGCAGTTCTTC. The whole variable domain, filled in from reference TRBV5-6 and TRBJ2-1, reads DAGVTQSPTHLIKTRGQQVTLRCSPKSGHDTVSWYQQALGQGPQFIFQYYEEEERQRGNFPDRFSGHQFPNYSSELNVNALLLGDSALYLCASSPGLAGVSEQFFGPGTRLTVL.

V usage is TRBV5-4 and J usage is TRBJ1-2, with 9 bases lining up with TRBD1. The CDR3 consists of 13 residues. J gave up 7 bases and V 7 bases, and 8 bases lay outside the gene matches. Germline CDR1 SGHNT, CDR2 YYREEE (reference sequence). The CDR3 DNA sequence: TGTGCCAGCGGCCGGACAGGGGTCCCTGGCTACACCTTC. It translates to CASGRTGVPGYTF.

The chain employs TRBV6-1 and TRBJ1-2, with no clear D. Per germline, CDR1 MNHNS and CDR2 SASEGT. Between the trimmed V and J ends, which lost 1 base and 4 bases, there was a span of 7 bases. This CDR3 is 13 amino acids long. CDR3 in amino acids: CASSEGGSYGYTF. In DNA form, the CDR3 reads TGTGCCAGCAGTGAAGGTGGTAGCTATGGCTACACCTTC.

The chain recombines TRBV7-9 with TRBJ2-2; no reliable D call. The germline V gene encodes CDR1 SEHNR and CDR2 FQNEAQ (reference sequence). This CDR3 contains 15 residues. The ends were cut back, 1 base at V and 5 bases at J, with 11 bases in the middle. The CDR3 nucleotides are TGTGCCAGCAGCTTAGTCGGTAGCTGGACCGGGGAGCTGTTTTTT. Translating gives CASSLVGSWTGELFF.

This clone was detected only once. The chain uses TRBV6-5 and TRBJ2-2, with TRBD2 matching 9 bases. The CDR3 consists of 14 residues. Germline lookup yields CDR1 MNHEY and CDR2 SVGAGI. V dropped 7 bases and J dropped 4; count of bases not matched to a gene: 4. The CDR3 spells CASKASGTTGELFF. In DNA, the CDR3 is TGTGCCAGCAAAGCTAGCGGGACCACCGGGGAGCTGTTTTTT.

The chain couples TRBV5-1 to TRBJ2-5; TRBD1 is a possible D gene (5 bases). The germline gives CDR1 SGHRS, CDR2 YFSETQ. Trimming left V 5 bases short and J 5 bases short, with 13 bases between. The CDR3 covers 13 residues. CDR3 loop: CASSSGWGETQYF. The CDR3 DNA reads as TGCGCCAGCAGTTCAGGGTGGGGTGAGACCCAGTACTTC.

This chain connects TRBV27 to TRBJ2-7; 11 bases fit TRBD2. Germline values: CDR1 MNHEY, CDR2 SMNVEV (reference sequence). This CDR3 is built from 20 residues. J gave up 0 bases and V 6 bases, and 19 bases lay outside the gene matches. CDR3: CASSTSPGDASGRSSYEQYF. CDR3 nucleotides: TGTGCCAGCAGCACCTCTCCAGGGGACGCTAGCGGGAGGTCCTCCTACGAGCAGTACTTC.

This chain uses TRBV19 with TRBJ1-6; D might be TRBD1 (6 bases). Germline CDR1 and CDR2: LNHDA and SQIVND (reference sequence). Trimming cost V 0 bases and J 8 bases, with 14 bases left between them. The CDR3 has 16 residues. CDR3 amino acids: CASSIDSTGQHSPLHF. The CDR3 nucleotides read TGTGCCAGTAGTATAGATTCGACGGGACAACATTCACCCCTCCACTTT.

V usage is TRBV6-6 and J usage is TRBJ2-1; 7 nucleotides align to TRBD1. CDR1 is MNHNY and CDR2 is SVGAGI in the germline V gene (reference sequence). CDR3 length equals 11 residues. Unmatched junction bases numbered 6, after V lost 11 bases and J lost 8 bases. The CDR3 DNA reads as TGTGCCGCAACAGGGGTACATGAGCAGTTCTTC. Its translation is CAATGVHEQFF.

The chain combines TRBV6-2 or TRBV6-3 with TRBJ2-7; the match to TRBD1 covers 7 bases. CDR1 is MNHEY, CDR2 SVGEGT, per germline. The trim removed 4 bases at V and 3 bases at J, leaving 6 bases unmatched. The CDR3 runs 14 residues. The CDR3, as DNA: TGTGCCAGCAGTTCCGCGGACAGGTTCTACGAGCAGTACTTC. This translates into CASSSADRFYEQYF.

The chain links TRBV27 to TRBJ1-6, with 7 bases aligning to TRBD1. CDR1 is MNHEY, CDR2 SMNVEV, per germline (reference sequence). CDR3 length equals 17 residues. The J segment lost 10 bases and the V segment lost 3 bases, leaving 15 bases of the junction unmatched. The CDR3 reads CASSFLVGQGETSPLHF. As DNA, the CDR3 is TGTGCCAGCAGTTTTCTCGTCGGGCAGGGGGAAACCTCACCCCTCCACTTT.